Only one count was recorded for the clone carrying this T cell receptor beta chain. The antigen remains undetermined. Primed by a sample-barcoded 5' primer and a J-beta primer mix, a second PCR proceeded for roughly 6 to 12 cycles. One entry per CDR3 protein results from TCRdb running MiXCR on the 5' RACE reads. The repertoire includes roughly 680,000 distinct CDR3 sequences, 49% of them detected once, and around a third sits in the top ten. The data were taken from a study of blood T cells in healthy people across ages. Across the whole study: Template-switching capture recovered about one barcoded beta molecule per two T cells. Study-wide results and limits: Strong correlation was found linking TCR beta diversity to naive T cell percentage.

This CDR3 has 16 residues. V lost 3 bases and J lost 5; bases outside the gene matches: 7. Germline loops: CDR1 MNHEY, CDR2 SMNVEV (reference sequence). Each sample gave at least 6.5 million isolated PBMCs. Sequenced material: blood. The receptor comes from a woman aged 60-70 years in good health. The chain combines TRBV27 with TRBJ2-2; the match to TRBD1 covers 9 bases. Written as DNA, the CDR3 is TGTGCCAGCAGTTTGGAGACAGGGGGTCGGACCGGGGAGCTGTTTTTT. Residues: CASSLETGGRTGELFF.